The clone carrying this TCR beta chain came up a few times. V was shortened by 1 base and J by 11 bases, with 15 bases between the two germline ends. This CDR3 is 14 amino acids long. Germline CDR1 SGHTA, CDR2 FQGNSA. The PCR used 60 Vbeta and 13 Jbeta primers. Clones were read by immunoSEQ multiplex PCR, and TCRdb kept only the in-frame ones, dropping some. The top ten clones hold about 2% of a sample with 100,000 or so clones, 74% of them seen once. These data are taken from a study of cytomegalovirus exposure and HLA in healthy donors. For this donor, CMV serostatus was not recorded. V is TRBV7-2 and J is TRBJ1-5, with D possibly TRBD1 on 6 matching bases. The sample taken for sequencing was PBMCs. The sequence was obtained from a human donor in good health. CDR3 loop: CASSLDPQGKAQHF. Here the CDR3 DNA reads TGTGCCAGCAGCTTAGACCCTCAGGGGAAGGCCCAGCATTTT.